This paragraph covers one TCR beta chain sequence. Its cognate antigen has yet to be identified. It has no much larger one-base neighbor in the sample; base qualities were not kept. This specimen comes from a study of cytomegalovirus exposure and HLA in healthy donors (dated by TCRdb to the late 2010s). Study-wide context: According to a later analysis, one platform produced both the roughly 130 validation repertoires and the 666 repertoires of the first cohort. The study was designed to test whether signatures of past pathogen exposure could be identified by cataloging public T cell receptors. Besides the first cohort of 500 to 700 subjects, a separate validation cohort made up of over 100 different subjects was used. To predict cytomegalovirus infection status, the study brought together high-throughput TCR immunosequencing, statistical association of individual TCRs with disease status, and machine learning. The full study reports these points: In vitro tests confirmed that a few of the cytomegalovirus-associated TCR beta chains recognize cytomegalovirus antigens. Most TCR sequences were seen in very few donors, while some public TCRs were found in many individuals. Of the cluster scores, 94% were above 0 in a later analysis, which found that TCRs clustered in the first cohort also tended to co-occur in the 120 validation repertoires. Cytomegalovirus status was reported to be diagnosed by the classifier with high specificity and sensitivity in both the original and validation cohorts. In the study, around 160 TCR beta chains were listed as associated with cytomegalovirus. All 120 or so repertoires were used to score co-occurrence in the validation cohort in a later analysis, because that analysis had no HLA typing for the cohort. The authors suggested that the approach could potentially be generalized to other disease states and immunological phenotypes.

The library was obtained by the immunoSEQ multiplex PCR assay. As for the authors' bioinformatics: A statistical classification framework was built for diagnosing cytomegalovirus status from the catalog of TCR beta chain sequences. TCRdb re-hosts the immuneACCESS table, in-frame sequences only. Its copies lack some clones; in the studies checked, an unresolved V gene accounts for under half of them, and the cause for the rest is not known. V, J and clone size are those of that table, while D and trimming were read from the DNA. The sample records over 100,000 clones, roughly nine tenths of which are singletons. Approximately 1.2% of the sample is taken by the ten largest. Looking up the germline V gene yields CDR1 MNHEY and CDR2 SVGAGI. The junction shows trimming of 0 bases on V and 1 base on J, plus 12 bases between the germline ends. The CDR3 holds 16 amino acids from the cysteine to the phenylalanine. The DNA shown is the 48-base CDR3, in frame from base 1.

Donors formed part of the validation cohort, which comprised 120 subjects and was distinct from the first cohort of over 500 subjects. The material sequenced was PBMCs. Recombination connected TRBV6-5 to TRBJ1-1, with the identity of the D gene unclear. This clonotype was sampled from a young woman in good health and CMV-seronegative. The bases read TGTGCCAGCAGTTACTCGTATACGGGTCGGAACACTGAAGCTTTCTTT. It specifies CASSYSYTGRNTEAFF.